This TCR beta chain comes out of a study of graft-versus-host responses after intestinal transplantation. Turning to the study itself: Each patient got anti-thymocyte globulin induction, then tacrolimus and steroids for roughly 3 years.

The CDR3 spans 18 residues. V was trimmed by 3 bases and J by 3 bases, leaving 21 bases between them. The V gene's germline CDR1 is SGHRS and CDR2 YFSETQ. The study, taken as a whole, reports: Early post-transplant HvG declines tracked with peak circulating GvH clone levels. Researchers found GvH clones in recipient marrow, and some showed up first in ileum or blood.

Repertoires were generated with immunoSEQ multiplex PCR, while TCRdb's copy carries only in-frame clones and drops some. The repertoire holds around 14,000 clones, with roughly 30% as singletons. This clone has a handful of counts. Responders labeled with CFSE (roughly 200,000) were plated with roughly 200,000 irradiated, violet-dye-labeled stimulators. This sample comprised alloreactive CD4+ T cells from a mixed lymphocyte reaction culture, obtained before intestinal transplant. Noted subset: CFSE-low proliferating T cells sorted from roughly six-day pre-transplant mixed lymphocyte reaction (GvH or HvG direction). This TCR was recovered from a human patient who received an intestinal transplant. This rearrangement joins TRBV5-1 to TRBJ2-2; D not resolved. CDR3 bases: TGCGCCAGCAGCTACCCTTCCCGCACGGGCGGCTACACCGGGGAGCTGTTTTTT. Translating gives CASSYPSRTGGYTGELFF.